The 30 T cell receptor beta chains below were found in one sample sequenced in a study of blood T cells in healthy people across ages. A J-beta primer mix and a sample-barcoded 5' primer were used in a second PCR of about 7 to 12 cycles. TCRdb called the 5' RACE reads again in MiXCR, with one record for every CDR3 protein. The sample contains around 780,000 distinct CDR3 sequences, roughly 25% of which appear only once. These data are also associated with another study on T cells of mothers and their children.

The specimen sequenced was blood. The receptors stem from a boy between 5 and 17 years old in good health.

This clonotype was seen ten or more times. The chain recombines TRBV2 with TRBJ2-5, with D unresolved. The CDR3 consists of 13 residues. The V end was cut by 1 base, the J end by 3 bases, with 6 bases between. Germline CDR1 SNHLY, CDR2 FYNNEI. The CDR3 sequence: CASSEEGEETQYF. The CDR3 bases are TGTGCCAGCAGTGAAGAGGGCGAAGAGACCCAGTACTTC. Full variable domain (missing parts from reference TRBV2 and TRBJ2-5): EPEVTQTPSHQVTQMGQEVILRCVPISNHLYFYWYRQILGQKVEFLVSFYNNEISEKSEIFDDQFSVERPDGSNFTLKIRSTKLEDSAMYFCASSEEGEETQYFGPGTRLLVL.

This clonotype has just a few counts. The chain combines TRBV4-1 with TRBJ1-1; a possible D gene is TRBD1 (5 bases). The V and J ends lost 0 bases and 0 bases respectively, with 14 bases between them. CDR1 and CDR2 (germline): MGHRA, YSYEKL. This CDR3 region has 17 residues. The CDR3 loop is CASSQETLGGMNTEAFF. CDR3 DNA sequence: TGCGCCAGCAGCCAAGAGACCCTCGGGGGGATGAACACTGAAGCTTTCTTT.

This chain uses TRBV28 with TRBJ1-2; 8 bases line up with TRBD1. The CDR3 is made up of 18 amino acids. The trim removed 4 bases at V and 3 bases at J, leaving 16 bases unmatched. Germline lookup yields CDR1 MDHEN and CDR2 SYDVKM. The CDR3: CASSSRGGQGAGDYGYTF. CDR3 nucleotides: TGTGCCAGCAGTTCCCGCGGTGGGCAGGGGGCGGGTGACTATGGCTACACCTTC.

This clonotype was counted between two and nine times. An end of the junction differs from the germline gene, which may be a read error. The CDR3, as DNA: TGTGCCTGCAGCACGCCGGGGTTCCCACCAGATACGCAGTATTTT. Translating gives CACSTPGFPPDTQYF. This chain connects TRBV5-4 to TRBJ2-3; D possibly corresponds to TRBD2 (5 bases). This CDR3 is 15 amino acids long. Germline values: CDR1 SGHNT, CDR2 YYREEE (reference sequence).

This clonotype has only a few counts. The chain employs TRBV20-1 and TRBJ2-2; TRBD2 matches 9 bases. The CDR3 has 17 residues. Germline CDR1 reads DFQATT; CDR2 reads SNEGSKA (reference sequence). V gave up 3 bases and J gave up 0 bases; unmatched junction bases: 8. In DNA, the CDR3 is TGCAGTGCTAGTTTGGGGCTAGCGGGGCCGAACACCGGGGAGCTGTTTTTT. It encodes CSASLGLAGPNTGELFF.

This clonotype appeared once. CDR3 sequence: CASSPGGLGTEAFF. In nucleotides, the CDR3 is TGTGCCAGCAGTCCAGGGGGCCTGGGCACTGAAGCTTTCTTT. V is TRBV12-3 or TRBV12-4 and J is TRBJ1-1; 8 bases line up with TRBD1. The ends lost 5 bases at V and 4 bases at J; junction bases unmatched: 6. The CDR3 length is 14 residues.

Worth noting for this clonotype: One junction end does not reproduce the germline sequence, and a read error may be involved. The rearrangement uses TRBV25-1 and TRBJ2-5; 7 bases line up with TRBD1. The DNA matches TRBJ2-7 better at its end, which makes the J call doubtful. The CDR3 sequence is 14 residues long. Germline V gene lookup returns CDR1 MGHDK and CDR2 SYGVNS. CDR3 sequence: CAISALGQTYEQYF. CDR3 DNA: TGTGCCATCAGTGCCTTGGGACAGACCTACGAGCAGTACTTC.

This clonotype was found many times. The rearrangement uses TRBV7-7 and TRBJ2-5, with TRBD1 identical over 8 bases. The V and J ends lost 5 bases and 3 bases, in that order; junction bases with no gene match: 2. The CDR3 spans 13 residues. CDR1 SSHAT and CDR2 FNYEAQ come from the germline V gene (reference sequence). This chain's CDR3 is CASSGQGEETQYF. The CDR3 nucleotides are TGTGCCAGCAGCGGACAGGGCGAAGAGACCCAGTACTTC.

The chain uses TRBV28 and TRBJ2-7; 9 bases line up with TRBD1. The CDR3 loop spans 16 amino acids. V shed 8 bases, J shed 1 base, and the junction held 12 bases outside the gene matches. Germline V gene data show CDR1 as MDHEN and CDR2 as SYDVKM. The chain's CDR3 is CASRPDPGTGSYEQYF. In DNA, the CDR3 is TGTGCCAGCCGCCCCGACCCTGGGACAGGGTCCTACGAGCAGTACTTC. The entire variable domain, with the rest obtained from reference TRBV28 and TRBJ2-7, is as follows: DVKVTQSSRYLVKRTGEKVFLECVQDMDHENMFWYRQDPGLGLRLIYFSYDVKMKEKGDIPEGYSVSREKKERFSLILESASTNQTSMYLCASRPDPGTGSYEQYFGPGTRLTVT.

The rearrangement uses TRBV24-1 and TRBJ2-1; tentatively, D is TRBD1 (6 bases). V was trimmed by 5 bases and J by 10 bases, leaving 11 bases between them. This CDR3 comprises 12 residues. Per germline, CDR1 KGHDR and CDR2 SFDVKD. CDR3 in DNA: TGTGCCACCAGTGTACAGGGAGACGAGCAGTTCTTC. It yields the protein CATSVQGDEQFF.

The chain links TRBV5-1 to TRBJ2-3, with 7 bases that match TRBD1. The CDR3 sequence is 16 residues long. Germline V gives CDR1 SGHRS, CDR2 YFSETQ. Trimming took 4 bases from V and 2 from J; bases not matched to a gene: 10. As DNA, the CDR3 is TGCGCCAGCAGCCCCGGGACAGAAAGAATCACAGATACGCAGTATTTT. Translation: CASSPGTERITDTQYF.

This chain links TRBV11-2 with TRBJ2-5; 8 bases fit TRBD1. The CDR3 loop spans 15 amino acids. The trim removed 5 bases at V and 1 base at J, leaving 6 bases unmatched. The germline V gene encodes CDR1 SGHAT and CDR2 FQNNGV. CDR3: CASSDLGQVQETQYF. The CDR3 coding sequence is TGTGCCAGCAGCGATCTGGGACAGGTCCAAGAGACCCAGTACTTC.

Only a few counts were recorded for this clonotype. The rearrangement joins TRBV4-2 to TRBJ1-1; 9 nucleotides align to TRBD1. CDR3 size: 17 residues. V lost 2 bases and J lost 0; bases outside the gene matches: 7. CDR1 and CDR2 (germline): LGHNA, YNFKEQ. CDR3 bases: TGTGCCAGCAGCCAATACGACAGGGGGTCCATGAACACTGAAGCTTTCTTT. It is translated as CASSQYDRGSMNTEAFF.

CDR3 in DNA: TGCAGTGCTAGAGATCCTCTTAGCGGGAGCCGCACAGATACGCAGTATTTT. Translated, it gives CSARDPLSGSRTDTQYF. The chain has TRBV20-1 and TRBJ2-3; 9 bases are a match to TRBD2. The CDR3 has 17 amino acids. CDR1 and CDR2 (germline): DFQATT, SNEGSKA (reference sequence). V was pared by 0 bases and J by 1 base, with 8 bases of the junction left unmatched.

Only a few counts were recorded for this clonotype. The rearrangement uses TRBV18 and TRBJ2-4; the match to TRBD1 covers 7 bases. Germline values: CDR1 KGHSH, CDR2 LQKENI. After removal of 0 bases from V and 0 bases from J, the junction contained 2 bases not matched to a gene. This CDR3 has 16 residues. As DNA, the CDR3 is TGTGCCAGCTCACCACCGGGGACAGTAGCCAAAAACATTCAGTACTTC. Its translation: CASSPPGTVAKNIQYF.

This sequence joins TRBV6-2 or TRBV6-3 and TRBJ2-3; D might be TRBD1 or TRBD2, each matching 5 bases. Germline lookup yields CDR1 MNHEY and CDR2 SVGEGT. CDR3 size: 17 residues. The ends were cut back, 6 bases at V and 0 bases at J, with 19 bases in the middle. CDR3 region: CASSPTHGTASTDTQYF. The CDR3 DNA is TGTGCCAGCAGCCCCACCCATGGGACGGCTAGCACAGATACGCAGTATTTT.

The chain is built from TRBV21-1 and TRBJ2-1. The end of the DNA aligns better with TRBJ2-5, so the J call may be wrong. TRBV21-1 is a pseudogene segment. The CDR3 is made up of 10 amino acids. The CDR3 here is CASSKPAQYF. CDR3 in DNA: TGTGCCAGCAGCAAACCGGCCCAGTACTTC.

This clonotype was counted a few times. CDR3 sequence: CASSLAGTGKKDTQYF. The CDR3 DNA reads TGTGCCAGCAGCTTGGCCGGGACAGGGAAGAAAGATACGCAGTATTTT. The V call is TRBV7-6, the J call TRBJ2-3; 9 nucleotides match TRBD1. CDR3 length: 16 amino acids. Germline V gene data show CDR1 as SGHVS and CDR2 as FNYEAQ. With 3 bases clipped from V and 5 bases from J, the junction kept 9 bases outside the gene matches.

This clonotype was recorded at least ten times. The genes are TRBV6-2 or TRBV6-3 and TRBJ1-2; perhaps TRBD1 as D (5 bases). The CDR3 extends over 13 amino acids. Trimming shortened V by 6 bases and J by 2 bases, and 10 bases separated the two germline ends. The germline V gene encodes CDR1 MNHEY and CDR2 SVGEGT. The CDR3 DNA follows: TGTGCCAGCAGCTCCGACAGAAACTATGGCTACACCTTC. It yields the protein CASSSDRNYGYTF.

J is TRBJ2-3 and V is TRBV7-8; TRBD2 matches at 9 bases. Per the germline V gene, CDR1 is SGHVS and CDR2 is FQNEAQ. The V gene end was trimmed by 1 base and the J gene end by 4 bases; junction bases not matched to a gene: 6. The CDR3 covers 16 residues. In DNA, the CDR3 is TGTGCCAGCAGCTTAGTCGGCGGGGGGGCAGCAGATACGCAGTATTTT. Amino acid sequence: CASSLVGGGAADTQYF.

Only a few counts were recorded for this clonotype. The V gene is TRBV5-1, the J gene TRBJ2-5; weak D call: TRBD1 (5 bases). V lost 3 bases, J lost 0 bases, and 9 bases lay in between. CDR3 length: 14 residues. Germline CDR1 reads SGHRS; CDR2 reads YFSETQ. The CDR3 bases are TGCGCCAGCAGCTCCGACAGTAACCAAGAGACCCAGTACTTC. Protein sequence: CASSSDSNQETQYF.

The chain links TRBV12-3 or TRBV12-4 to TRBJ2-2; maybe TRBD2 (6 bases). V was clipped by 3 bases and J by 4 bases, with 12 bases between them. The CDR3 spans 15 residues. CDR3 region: CASSFHRGLTGELFF. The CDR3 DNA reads TGTGCCAGCAGTTTTCACCGGGGACTCACCGGGGAGCTGTTTTTT.

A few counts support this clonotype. CDR3 bases: TGTGCCAGCAGGACTAGCGGGGGGACCGGGGAGCTGTTTTTT. It codes for CASRTSGGTGELFF. The chain couples TRBV2 to TRBJ2-2; 13 bases line up with TRBD2. The CDR3 consists of 14 residues. The germline V gene has CDR1 SNHLY and CDR2 FYNNEI. Unmatched junction bases numbered 0, after V lost 6 bases and J lost 5 bases.

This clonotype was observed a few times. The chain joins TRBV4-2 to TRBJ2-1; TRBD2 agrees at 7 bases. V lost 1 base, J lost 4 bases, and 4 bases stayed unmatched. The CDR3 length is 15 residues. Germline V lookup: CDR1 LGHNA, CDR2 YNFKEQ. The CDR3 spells CASSQAGGLYNEQFF. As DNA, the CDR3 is TGTGCCAGCAGCCAAGCGGGGGGTTTGTACAATGAGCAGTTCTTC.

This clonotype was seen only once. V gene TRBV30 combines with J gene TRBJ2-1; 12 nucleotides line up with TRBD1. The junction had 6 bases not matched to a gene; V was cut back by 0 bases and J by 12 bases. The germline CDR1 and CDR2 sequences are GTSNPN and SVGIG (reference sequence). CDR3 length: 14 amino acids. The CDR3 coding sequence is TGTGCCTGGAGTGTACTGGGACAGGGGGCCACGCAGTTCTTC. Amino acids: CAWSVLGQGATQFF.

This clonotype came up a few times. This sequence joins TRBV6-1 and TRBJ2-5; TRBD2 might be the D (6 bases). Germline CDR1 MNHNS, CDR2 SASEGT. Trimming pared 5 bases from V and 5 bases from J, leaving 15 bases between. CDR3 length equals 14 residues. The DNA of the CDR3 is TGTGCCAGCAGTCCACTATGGGCGGGGGAGACCCAGTACTTC. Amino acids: CASSPLWAGETQYF.

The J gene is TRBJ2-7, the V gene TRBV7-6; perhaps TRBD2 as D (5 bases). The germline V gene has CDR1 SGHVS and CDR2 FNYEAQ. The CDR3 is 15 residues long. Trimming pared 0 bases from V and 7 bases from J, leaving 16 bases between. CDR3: CASSLAGLALGEQYF. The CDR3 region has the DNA TGTGCCAGCAGCTTAGCCGGGCTAGCCCTTGGGGAGCAGTACTTC.

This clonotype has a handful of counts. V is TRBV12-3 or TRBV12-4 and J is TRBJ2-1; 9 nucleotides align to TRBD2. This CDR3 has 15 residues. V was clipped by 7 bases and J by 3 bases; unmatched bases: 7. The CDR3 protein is CASTPGTSYYNEQFF. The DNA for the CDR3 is TGTGCCAGCACTCCAGGGACTAGCTACTACAATGAGCAGTTCTTC.

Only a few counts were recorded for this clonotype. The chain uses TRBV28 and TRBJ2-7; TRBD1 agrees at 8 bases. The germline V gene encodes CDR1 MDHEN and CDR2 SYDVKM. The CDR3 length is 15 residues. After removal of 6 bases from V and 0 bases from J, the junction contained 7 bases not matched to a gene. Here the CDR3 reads CASSRYRGSSYEQYF. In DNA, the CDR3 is TGTGCCAGCAGCCGTTACAGGGGGAGCTCCTACGAGCAGTACTTC.

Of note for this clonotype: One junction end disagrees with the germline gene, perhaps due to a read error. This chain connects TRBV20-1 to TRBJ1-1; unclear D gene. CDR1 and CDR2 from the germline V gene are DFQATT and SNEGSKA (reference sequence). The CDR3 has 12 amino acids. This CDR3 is CSASAGNTEAFF. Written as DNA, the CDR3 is TGCAGTGCTAGCGCGGGGAACACTGAGGCTTTCTTT.